A selection of T cell receptor beta chains follows, all from one sample in a study of cytotoxic CD8 clonotypes in ibrutinib-treated CLL. The protocol was immunoSEQ multiplex PCR, while the TCRdb copy is restricted to in-frame clones and leaves out a portion. The data contain around 20,000 clones, roughly 80% of them singletons. The source was PBMCs, collected before ibrutinib treatment. The source of these receptors is a human donor with chronic lymphocytic leukemia. Each CDR3 is given with its conserved first and last residue. A D gene is named only where the DNA matches it firmly. Clone size, where shown, is once, few, many, or a class for clones that have expanded.

V	J	D	size	DNA	CDR3
TRBV5-5	TRBJ2-4	.	once	TGTGCCAGCAGCCCGGACGGGAAGTCTGGCATTCAGTACTTC	CASSPDGKSGIQYF
TRBV19	TRBJ2-3	TRBD2	once	TGTGCCAGTAGTAGCCGGACTAGCGGTAGCACAGATACGCAGTATTTT	CASSSRTSGSTDTQYF
TRBV6-6	TRBJ2-7	.	.	TGTGCCAGCAGTTACTCGAATTGGGAAGATTCAGGAGAGCAGTACTTC	CASSYSNWEDSGEQYF
TRBV7-2	TRBJ1-3	.	.	TGTGCCAGCAGCTTAGCGCAGGCTATCTCTGGAAACACCATATATTTT	CASSLAQAISGNTIYF
TRBV9	TRBJ1-2	.	.	TGTGCCAGCAGCGCAACGGGAGTTCCCTACACCTTC	CASSATGVPYTF
TRBV19	TRBJ2-7	.	.	TGTGCCAGTAGGGGACGGTTCACCTACGAGCAGTACTTC	CASRGRFTYEQYF
TRBV6-1	TRBJ2-7	.	.	TGTGCCAGCAGTGAATATGGACAGCGACTTTCCCTCGAGCAGTACTTC	CASSEYGQRLSLEQYF
TRBV7-9	TRBJ2-7	.	once	TGTGCCAGCAGCTTAGACGGCGGGAACACCCGCATGTACGAGCAGTACTTC	CASSLDGGNTRMYEQYF
TRBV7-2	TRBJ2-7	TRBD1	.	TGTGCCAGCAGCTTAGTGGCAGGGGGCGCGAATAGGAACGAGCAGTACTTC	CASSLVAGGANRNEQYF
TRBV27	TRBJ2-2	.	.	TGTGCCAGCAGTTTATCGCGGGGCACCGGGGAGCTGTTTTTT	CASSLSRGTGELFF
TRBV2	TRBJ1-5	.	.	TGTGCCAGCAGTGAAAGTGGGGTGAGCAATCAGCCCCAGCATTTT	CASSESGVSNQPQHF
TRBV4-2	TRBJ1-1	.	.	TGTGCCAGCAGCCAAAGCTGGGGGCGGACTGAAGCTTTCTTT	CASSQSWGRTEAFF
TRBV6-1	TRBJ1-6	TRBD1	.	TGTGCCAGCAAGTATGCAGGGGGCGGTTCACCCCTCCACTTT	CASKYAGGGSPLHF
TRBV10-3	TRBJ2-7	.	.	TGTGCCATCAACGACCAGGGGTTGACCTACGAGCAGTACTTC	CAINDQGLTYEQYF
TRBV2	TRBJ2-4	.	.	TGTGCCAGCAGTCCCATATGGACAGCTAACATTCAGTACTTC	CASSPIWTANIQYF
TRBV19	TRBJ1-2	.	few	TGTGCCAGTAGTATAGAAGTGAGAAACAAGTACGGCTACACCTTC	CASSIEVRNKYGYTF
TRBV7-2	TRBJ1-2	.	.	TGTGCCAGCAGCTTTGACGGGACAACTGCCTACTATGGCTACACCTTC	CASSFDGTTAYYGYTF
TRBV30	TRBJ2-2	.	few	TGTGCCTGGAGTGTCACGGAAACCGGGGAGCTGTTTTTT	CAWSVTETGELFF
TRBV7-2	TRBJ1-1	.	.	TGTGCCAGCAGACCTGGGGGACGGAGTCCCACTGAAGCCTTCTTT	CASRPGGRSPTEAFF
TRBV5-5	TRBJ2-3	.	.	TGTGCCAGCAGCCAGGGGGATACGCAGTATTTT	CASSQGDTQYF
TRBV5-6	TRBJ1-2	TRBD1	once	TGTGCCAGCAGCTTGGCCGGCGACAGGGGGCCTCTAGGCTACACCTTC	CASSLAGDRGPLGYTF
TRBV9	TRBJ2-2	TRBD2	few	TGTGCCAGCAGCGATAGCGGGGGGGACACCGGGGAGCTGTTTTTT	CASSDSGGDTGELFF
TRBV9	TRBJ1-2	.	.	TGTGCCAGCAGCGTAGATCCTGGGTCGGAAAGTGGCTACACCTTC	CASSVDPGSESGYTF
TRBV5-4	TRBJ2-1	.	.	TGTGCCAGCAGCTTGGACTTGAGGAATGAGCAGTTCTTC	CASSLDLRNEQFF
TRBV4-3	TRBJ2-3	.	.	TGCGCCAGCAGCCAAGATCGTTGGGGCACAGATACGCAGTATTTT	CASSQDRWGTDTQYF
TRBV30	TRBJ1-2	.	.	TGTGCCTGGCCCCCCCACTACACCTTC	CAWPPHYTF
TRBV5-6	TRBJ2-1	.	.	TGTGCCAGCAGCTTGGCTGGGACACCCGAGCAGTTCTTC	CASSLAGTPEQFF
TRBV5-1	TRBJ2-5	.	.	TGCGCCAGCAGCTTGGCCCGGCAGGGTGATTGGGAGACCCAGTACTTC	CASSLARQGDWETQYF
TRBV6-6	TRBJ1-1	TRBD1	few	TGTGCCAGCAGTCCTGACAGGGGAGAAGCTTTCTTT	CASSPDRGEAFF
TRBV7-8	TRBJ1-1	.	.	TGTGCCAGCAGCCTAAGACACAACACTGAAGCTTTCTTT	CASSLRHNTEAFF
TRBV5-1	TRBJ2-1	TRBD2	once	TGCGCCAGCAGCCCTAGCGGGGGGGCTGATGAGCAGTTCTTC	CASSPSGGADEQFF
TRBV7-9	TRBJ1-5	.	.	TGTGCCAGCAGCTTAGCTCTCGGGCAGGTGGGACAGCCCCAGCATTTT	CASSLALGQVGQPQHF
TRBV6-5	TRBJ1-2	.	.	TGTGCCAGCAGTTACTCTCGCAGGGATGGCTACACCTTC	CASSYSRRDGYTF